The TCR beta chain described here comes from a study of T cell repertoires in cytomegalovirus infection. Using its own MiXCR run on the reads, TCRdb lists one record per CDR3 protein. The profile covers more than 650,000 distinct CDR3 sequences, with 35% appearing a single time and 2.5% to 3.5% taken by the ten largest. This clonotype was sampled from a human donor in good health (CMV status not recorded). Some clones in this sample may be carry-over from other donors' samples. Sample: PBMCs.

The CDR3 protein is CSVGGGVGGNEQFF. The CDR3 region has the DNA TGCAGCGTAGGGGGGGGAGTAGGAGGGAATGAGCAGTTCTTC. The chain recombines TRBV29-1 with TRBJ2-1; TRBD2 might be the D (7 bases). The CDR3 is made up of 14 amino acids. Germline V CDR1 and CDR2: SQVTM, ANQGSEA. Trimming removed 6 bases at V and 7 bases at J, with 19 bases between.